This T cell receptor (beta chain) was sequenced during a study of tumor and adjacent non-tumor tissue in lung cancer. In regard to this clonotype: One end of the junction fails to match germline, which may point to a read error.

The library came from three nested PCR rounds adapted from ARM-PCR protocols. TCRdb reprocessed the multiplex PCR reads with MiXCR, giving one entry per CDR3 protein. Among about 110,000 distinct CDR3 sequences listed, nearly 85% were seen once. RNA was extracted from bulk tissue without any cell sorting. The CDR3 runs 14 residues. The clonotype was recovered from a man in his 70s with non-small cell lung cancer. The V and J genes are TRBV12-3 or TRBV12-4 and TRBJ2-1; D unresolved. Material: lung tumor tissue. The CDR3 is CASSLTGSYNERFF. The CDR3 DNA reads TGTGCCAGTAGTTTAACCGGGTCCTACAATGAGCGGTTCTTC.